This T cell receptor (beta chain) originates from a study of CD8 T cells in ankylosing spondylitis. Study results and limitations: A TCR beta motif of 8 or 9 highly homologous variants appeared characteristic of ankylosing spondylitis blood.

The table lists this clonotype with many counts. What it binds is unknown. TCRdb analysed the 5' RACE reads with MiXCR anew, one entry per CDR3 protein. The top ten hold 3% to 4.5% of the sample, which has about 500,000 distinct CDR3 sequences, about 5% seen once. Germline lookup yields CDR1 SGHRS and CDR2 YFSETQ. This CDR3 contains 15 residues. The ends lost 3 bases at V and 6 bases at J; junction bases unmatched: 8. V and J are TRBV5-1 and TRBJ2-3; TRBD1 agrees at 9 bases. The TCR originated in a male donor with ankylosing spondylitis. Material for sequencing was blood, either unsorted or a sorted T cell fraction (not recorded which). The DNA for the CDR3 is TGCGCCAGCAGCTCCTGGACAGGGGAGGGGGATACGCAGTATTTT. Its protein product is CASSSWTGEGDTQYF.